This TCR beta chain comes out of a study of blood T cell repertoires in COVID-19 (dated by TCRdb to the early 2020s). Context from the whole study: The collaborator samples originated in the United States, Italy and Spain and spanned the acute and convalescent phases of COVID-19. The prospective study material was composed of cDNA or gDNA derived from T cells, B-cell-depleted T cells, or PBMCs. Deeply sampled blood TCRbeta repertoires from subjects exposed to, actively infected with, or recovered from COVID-19 were included in the dataset. The repertoires were released in a freely available public database meant as a resource for research on the immune response to SARS-CoV-2. The samples were drawn from the first 160 participants of the ongoing ImmuneRACE study and from 1,254 subjects provided by 6 global collaborators. A de-identified subject ID, COVID-19 status, age in years and sex were almost always included in the sample metadata. Where available, HLA class I and class II types were obtained from metadata supplied by the sample provider rather than from assay-based typing.

The collaborating institutions used their own protocols to collect whole blood in K2EDTA tubes. For TCRbeta analysis, collaborator samples were shipped as frozen whole blood, as isolated PBMCs, or as DNA extracted from either sample type. The CDR3 spans 15 residues, from the cysteine through the phenylalanine. The entry retains the CDR3 DNA only, 45 bases that are in frame from base 1. CDR1 and CDR2 are drawn from the germline V gene: LGHNA, YNFKEQ. Between the V and J ends, shortened by 1 base and 6 bases respectively, the junction contains 15 bases. The study at large found these results: Clinical and demographic metadata were provided uncurated, with the amount varying by source and participant.

Comments on this clone: Its antigen remains unidentified. It has no much larger one-base neighbor in the sample; base qualities were not kept.

TCRbeta CDR3 regions were amplified from genomic DNA using the immunoSEQ Assay, a bias-controlled multiplex PCR. The source study handled its data this way. Nucleated cell counts per sample were estimated from amplification of reference gene primers within the assay. Sequence reads were collapsed and filtered to measure the absolute abundance of every unique TCRbeta CDR3 rearrangement. For each sample, productive Simpson clonality was calculated by taking the square root of Simpson's diversity index across productive rearrangements. TCRdb stores this immuneACCESS table with in-frame sequences only. Part of the clones is absent; in the studies checked, under half of the shortfall reflects unresolved V genes, and no reason is known for the rest. The DNA was the basis for D and trimming; V, J and clone size are from that table. This sample is represented by more than 200,000 clones; around four fifths of them were singletons. The ten largest account for 4.2% of the sample.

The receptor comes from a man in his sixties with acute or convalescent COVID-19. The V and J genes are TRBV4-2 and TRBJ1-1; matching of 5 bases hints at TRBD1 as the D gene. The specimen was peripheral blood. The sequenced DNA: TGTGCCAGCAGCCAAGTAGGGGTGGTCGGCGCTGAAGCTTTCTTT. Its product reads: CASSQVGVVGAEAFF.